Many counts were recorded for the clone carrying this T cell receptor beta chain. The sample belongs to a study of blood T cells in healthy people across ages. It was with a sample-barcoded 5' primer and a J-beta primer mix that a second PCR of about 6 to 11 cycles was run. TCRdb re-called the 5' RACE reads with MiXCR, one entry per CDR3 protein. The data contain around 710,000 distinct CDR3 sequences, 43% of them singletons. This CDR3 spans 15 amino acids. Trimming cost V 1 base and J 2 bases; bases outside gene matches: 3. Germline lookup yields CDR1 SGHAT and CDR2 FQNNGV. This receptor was taken from a woman aged 60-75 years in good health. The V and J genes are TRBV11-2 and TRBJ2-3; 7 positions agree with TRBD1. The specimen was blood. CDR3 sequence (DNA): TGTGCCAGCAGCTTAGGGGGACAGTCCACAGATACGCAGTATTTT. Amino acid sequence: CASSLGGQSTDTQYF.